The entry below gives a single TCR beta chain sequence along with its context. The entry originates in a study of blood T cell repertoires in COVID-19. The data were produced by immunoSEQ multiplex PCR, yet TCRdb's version contains in-frame clones alone and is incomplete. This table holds about 310,000 clones, approximately 89% found once. Trimming took 1 base from V and 7 from J, leaving 14 bases between them. The CDR3 length is 16 residues. In germline, CDR1 is MGHRA, CDR2 YSYEKL. V is TRBV4-1 and J is TRBJ1-6; D is uncertain. Sequencing was carried out using PBMCs or T cells enriched from blood (not recorded which). This clonotype was obtained from a woman aged 25 to 39 who had recovered from COVID-19. The CDR3: CASSQVAAVRNSPLHF. The CDR3 DNA reads as TGCGCCAGCAGCCAAGTAGCGGCAGTAAGGAATTCACCCCTCCACTTT.